This note documents a single T cell receptor beta chain sequence. The antigen it recognizes is unknown. Per-base qualities were not stored, and no clone one base away is much larger. The record originates from a study of cytomegalovirus exposure and HLA in healthy donors (dated by TCRdb to 2016 to 2017). In terms of the full investigation: An earlier analysis of some 550 of the donors reported more than 250 Gb of sequence data and about 100 million unique TCR beta sequences from about 180 million T cells. An early release that covered roughly 600 HLA-typed donors contained approximately 300 gigabases of sequencing data and roughly 84 million unique TCR sequences. Among the approximately 430 genotyped donors, around 79% belonged to the genetic ancestry cluster associated with self-reported Caucasian donors. The study aimed to test whether signatures of past pathogen exposure could be identified by cataloging public T cell receptors. The T cell repertoires of 700 or so subjects were profiled by immunosequencing and related to cytomegalovirus serostatus. In addition to the first cohort of 650 to 800 subjects, a separate validation cohort of approximately 120 different subjects was used. High-throughput TCR immunosequencing, statistical association of individual TCRs with disease status, and machine learning were combined to predict cytomegalovirus infection status. In a later analysis, previously published TCR beta repertoires from hundreds of donors were re-analyzed and high-resolution HLA genotyping was added so that TCR occurrence patterns could be studied. In the later analysis, no new phenotypic data were used to find candidate immune exposures; instead, reliance was placed on TCR beta sequences and their occurrence across donors. To decide whether each TCR beta V gene segment behaved as functional or pseudogenic, an earlier analysis of several hundred of the donors relied on high-throughput TCR beta sequencing. Donor age, sex, ethnicity and CMV serostatus were compiled alongside the repertoire data. Genome-wide SNP genotypes for about 65% of the 666 donors were used in a later genetic analysis, which treated that subset as a discovery cohort. All discovery cohort repertoires had been generated on a single sequencing platform. HLA typing covered class I and class II loci at four-digit resolution. The number of donors typed differed by locus, with about 629-640 for A, B, C, DRB1 and DQB1, around 560 for DQA1, approximately 580 for DPA1, and approximately 470 for DPB1. Five DR-DQ haplotypes were treated as single units for association and clustering because of strong linkage in the cohort. On average, roughly 250,000 unique TCR beta nucleotide sequences were sequenced per donor among about 400 genotyped donors of the cohort, with around 19% of those sequences being non-productive. The paper as a whole reports these results and caveats: In a later analysis, 15,000 to 20,000 TCR beta sequences were associated with specific HLA alleles at a false discovery rate of 0.05. Because counts were too low, around 18 rarely observed V segments, including chromosome 9 orphons, were left out of the earlier analysis of some 600 of the donors. A later analysis found that most CMV-associated TCR beta chains appeared HLA-restricted, with HLA associations seemingly driven largely by CMV exposure. An association between a missense DCLRE1C variant and V-gene and J-gene trimming of TCR beta chains was found in a later genetic analysis and replicated in an independent cohort. The authors suggested that the approach could potentially be extended to other disease states and immunological phenotypes. Correlated functional status among segregating V segments might be attributable to linkage disequilibrium, but an unknown experimental factor could not be ruled out. In an earlier analysis of more than 500 of the donors, most TCR beta V segments appeared in productive rearrangements about 87% or about 30% of the time, broadly matching IMGT annotations. CMV serostatus was the only immune exposure information available for the cohort. The classifier was reported to diagnose cytomegalovirus status with high specificity and sensitivity in both the original and validation cohorts. In a later analysis, TCR association rates were found to vary across HLA loci, with the most associated TCRs seen for DRB1 alleles and the fewest for HLA-C alleles. A later analysis reported that several top co-occurrence clusters appeared linked to parvovirus B19, influenza, CMV and Epstein-Barr virus. Some IMGT-functional V segments, including TRBV6-2 and TRBV6-3, could not be distinguished by the 87-base-pair reads and were therefore excluded. Only TCR beta chains were sequenced in this cohort, and the absence of alpha or paired-chain data limited detectable features. The presence/absence analyses assumed that sequencing depth was roughly uniform across donors, and that assumption may not be true. Because HLA typing was missing for some donors at each locus, association tests included only the typed subset. In a later analysis, HLA-associated TCR beta chains were found to be more clonally expanded and to have lower generation probabilities than equally common non-associated chains. Compared with the 666-donor mean, donors in an Asian-associated ancestry cluster had fewer N-insertions in productive TCRs, according to a later genetic analysis. In vitro tests confirmed that a few of the cytomegalovirus-associated TCR beta chains recognize cytomegalovirus antigens. Strong co-occurrence of HLA alleles, especially DR and DQ, made assigning TCR associations to individual alleles difficult. Most TCR sequences were seen in very few donors, while some public TCRs were found in many individuals. A further reported finding was that TCR beta sequences accurately predicted the HLA-A and HLA-B alleles for most subjects in the first cohort. A group of highly shared sequence variants was considered likely to be a technical artifact of the sequencing pipeline. In the study, around 160 TCR beta chains were listed as associated with cytomegalovirus.

The cohort was made up of several hundred healthy bone marrow donors. At the time of sampling, all cohort members were nominally healthy, though unrecorded immune exposures were likely present. The donor was CMV seronegative and was included in the group of a few hundred seronegative cohort members. Every donor gave a peripheral blood sample, and the peripheral blood mononuclear cells from that sample were used for TCR beta sequencing. The Qiagen DNeasy Blood Extraction Kit was used to extract genomic DNA from the blood cell samples. Libraries came from the immunoSEQ multiplex PCR assay. For the multiplex PCR, a mixture combining 60 forward primers for TCR Vbeta segments and 13 reverse primers for TCR Jbeta segments was used. The CDR3 region of rearranged TCR beta genes was amplified from genomic DNA with a multiplex PCR assay. Amplified TCR beta libraries were sequenced as 87-base-pair reads on the Illumina HiSeq System. Per the source publication's procedure: In a later analysis, tens of millions of unique TCR beta chains were counted across the 666 repertoires, and roughly 10 million of these chains were shared by at least two donors. A nearest-neighbor algorithm error-corrected the raw reads and collapsed the reads into unique sequences, merging closely related sequences to remove PCR and sequencing errors. V, D and J gene segments were assigned by aligning CDR3 sequences to IMGT reference sequences. For a sequence to be retained, a match of at least six nucleotides to both a V gene segment and a J gene segment was required. Rearrangements were classified as productive when the CDR3 lacked stop codons and remained in frame with V and J, and all other rearrangements were classified as non-productive. Following IMGT convention, CDR3 was defined as the stretch from the second conserved V-encoded cysteine up to the conserved J-encoded phenylalanine. The earlier analysis of 500 to 750 of the donors excluded any sequence lacking an unambiguous match to a single V gene segment. An earlier analysis of 587 of the donors called V segments functional above 56.7% productive rearrangements and segregating when the between-donor standard deviation exceeded 5%. A statistical classification framework was built to diagnose cytomegalovirus status from the catalog of TCR beta chain sequences. A later analysis assigned V and J genes by comparing TCR nucleotide sequences with IMGT/GENE-DB human TR gene sequences. A later analysis assigned CDR3 sequences and most-parsimonious VDJ recombination scenarios with the TCRdist pipeline. In a later analysis, every TCR beta chain was defined by the combination of its CDR3 amino acid sequence and its V-gene family, and reads without a unique V-gene family were dropped. To address suspected cross-contamination and a sequencing artifact, a later analysis removed roughly 640 highly shared, low-generation-probability nucleotide sequences. In a later analysis, a clonal expansion index for each public chain was calculated from normalized within-repertoire ranks of inferred template counts. In a later analysis, generation probabilities were computed using a VDJ recombination model fitted to out-of-frame rearrangements, and the results were checked against IGoR. In a later analysis, TCR-TCR, TCR-HLA and TCR-CMV co-occurrence was scored with hypergeometric tests, and a repertoire-size bias correction was applied to TCR pairs. False discovery rates were estimated in a later analysis by permuting HLA or CMV assignments 20 times. In a later analysis, co-occurring TCRs were grouped using DBSCAN, and TCRdist sequence similarity was added for clustering within HLA-allele-positive subsets. Co-occurrence clustering excluded repertoires with fewer than 30,000 or more than 120,000 public chains, plus five with anomalous nucleotide sharing. TCRdb limited this immuneACCESS table to in-frame rearrangements with V and J called. A share of clones is missing; checked studies link under half to unresolved V genes, and the rest is unexplained. The V and J calls and the clone size are those of that table, but D and trimming were determined from the DNA. The sample records about 170,000 clones, roughly 84% of which are singletons. The ten largest clones capture 1.2% of the sample.

Inclusive of the bounding cysteine and phenylalanine, the CDR3 is 13 residues long. Of the read, only the CDR3 DNA is kept; its 39 bases are in frame from base 1. From a lookup of the germline V gene, CDR1 and CDR2 are SGHRS and YFSETQ. Compared with germline, V lacks 1 base and J lacks 7 bases; bases without a gene match: 3. The sequence derives from a boy younger than 10 in good health and CMV-seronegative. The rearranged chain carries TRBV5-1 and TRBJ2-7; 9 bases in the middle match TRBD1. The sequencing input was PBMCs. The encoded CDR3 is CASSLTGGGEQYF. The DNA sequence reads TGCGCCAGCAGCTTGACAGGGGGCGGGGAGCAGTACTTC. Here the CDR3 is joined to the reference TRBV5-1 and TRBJ2-7 genes, and the full variable domain is: KAGVTQTPRYLIKTRGQQVTLSCSPISGHRSVSWYQQTPGQGLQFLFEYFSETQRNKGNFPGRFSGRQFSNSRSEMNVSTLELGDSALYLCASSLTGGGEQYFGPGTRLTVT.